This is a list of T cell receptor beta chains from one sample in a study of CD8+CD57+ T cells in acquired aplastic anemia. TCRdb itself ran the reads through MiXCR, one entry per CDR3 protein. The data hold about half a million distinct CDR3 sequences, with approximately 33% observed a single time. What was sequenced was sorted CD4+, CD8+, or CD8+CD57+ T cells (not recorded which) from PBMCs. These receptors all come from a human donor with aplastic anemia. CDR3s include the opening cysteine and the closing phenylalanine or tryptophan.

TRBV20-1 | CSATLQGAEAFF
TRBV11-1 | CASSADRLSSYEQYF
TRBV15 | CATSPRQGTEAFF
TRBV6-6 | CASTWGAQGNTF
TRBV25-1 | CATGGTGIGNTIYF
TRBV2 | CASAKVGLENTGELFF
TRBV30 | CAWSTTGLGPQHF
TRBV19 | CASSLPGVGGYTF
TRBV5-5 | CASSPTDSISYEQYF
TRBV6-1 | CASRTTSSFYGYTF
TRBV25-1 | CASTIGQGRSEQFF
TRBV11-2 | CSSSSNRASYGYTF
TRBV24-1 | CASSPKGQGAGNQPQHF
TRBV20-1 | CSAPQGSGTARTMGYTF
TRBV2 | CASSDQFTEQFF
TRBV24-1 | CATSDRGDRGYNEQFF
TRBV2 | CASNRRGDPGTDTQYF
TRBV7-8 | CASSFKGERTEAFF
TRBV9 | CASSARGQLGDTQYF
TRBV7-2 | CASSLVPEETQYF
TRBV20-1 | CSARSEAGGAIDTQYF
TRBV7-9 | CASSPRDLEGYTF
TRBV5-6 | CASSYLRDGTYGYTF
TRBV30 | CAWSVRGHQPQHF
TRBV19 | CASSISSSGNTIYF
TRBV15 | CATSSDTGADHEKLFF
TRBV7-9 | CASSLRNRTHTGELFF
TRBV7-2 | CASSRGQTWNQPQHF
TRBV25-1 | CASSEVLPGTEAFF
TRBV19 | CASSMDRRRETQYF
TRBV19 | CASSTSRTAGIYGYTF
TRBV19 | CASSFTELWGAYQPQHF
TRBV19 | CASLPGQGSGYTF
TRBV6-2/TRBV6-3 | CASRFPVLETQYF
TRBV7-9 | CASRLTGGENQPQHF
TRBV2 | CASSEAPAYEQYF
TRBV15 | CARLGVADTQYF
TRBV3-1 | CASSQGGQPNEKLFF
TRBV20-1 | CSAQTGTGGLF
TRBV6-2/TRBV6-3 | CASRSSRSRVGGTNTGELFF
TRBV6-5 | CASSYLARPPGNTIYF
TRBV10-3 | CAISEERGIADTQYF
TRBV19 | CASSIYRNYNYGYTF
TRBV5-6 | CASSSGRVKPQHF
TRBV5-1 | CASSSRPGGVHSGGAAEQYF
TRBV19 | CASSSRYEQFF
TRBV15 | CATSRDSGPGVGYTF
TRBV20-1 | CSARDPSSTLETQYF
TRBV7-2 | CASNYGLGGETQYF
TRBV29-1 | CSAIGLATLAGELFF
TRBV5-6 | CASSAGTYPSSYEQYF
TRBV15 | CATSRGIDRGSNQPQHF
TRBV2 | CASSLDGGATTEAFF
TRBV10-3 | CAIKGTGETEAFF
TRBV5-4 | CASSLTEYYGYTF
TRBV20-1 | CSARVGLAYNEQFF
TRBV12-3/TRBV12-4 | CASSGQGNNIQYF